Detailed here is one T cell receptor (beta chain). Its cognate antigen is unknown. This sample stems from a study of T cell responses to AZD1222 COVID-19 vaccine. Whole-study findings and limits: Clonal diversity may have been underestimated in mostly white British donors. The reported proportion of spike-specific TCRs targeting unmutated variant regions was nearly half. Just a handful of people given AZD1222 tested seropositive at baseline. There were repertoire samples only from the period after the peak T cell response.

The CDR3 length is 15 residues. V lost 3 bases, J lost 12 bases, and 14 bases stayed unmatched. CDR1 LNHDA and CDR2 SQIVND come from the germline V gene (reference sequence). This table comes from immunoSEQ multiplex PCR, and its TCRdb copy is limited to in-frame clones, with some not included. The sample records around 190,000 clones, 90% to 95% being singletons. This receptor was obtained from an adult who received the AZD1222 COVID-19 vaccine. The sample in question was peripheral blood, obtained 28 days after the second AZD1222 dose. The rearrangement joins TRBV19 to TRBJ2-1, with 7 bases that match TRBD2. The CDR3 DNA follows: TGTGCCAGTAGTATTATGTCTAGCGGTCCTCGGGCGCAGTTCTTC. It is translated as CASSIMSSGPRAQFF. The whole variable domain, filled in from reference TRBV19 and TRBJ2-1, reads DGGITQSPKYLFRKEGQNVTLSCEQNLNHDAMYWYRQDPGQGLRLIYYSQIVNDFQKGDIAEGYSVSREKKESFPLTVTSAQKNPTAFYLCASSIMSSGPRAQFFGPGTRLTVL.